The 9 T cell receptor beta chains reported below all come from one sample, sequenced in a study of T-cell memory formation after mild COVID-19. TCRdb ran MiXCR on the 5' RACE reads and lists one entry per CDR3 protein. The table includes 450,000 to 650,000 distinct CDR3 sequences, roughly 21% detected once. What was sequenced was PBMCs or a T cell subset sorted from them (not recorded which). These receptors originate from an adult woman who had mild COVID-19 (a few samples of this study predate the infection). Cell type and time point are not known.

The chain recombines TRBV5-1 with TRBJ1-1, with a tentative D call TRBD1 (6 bases). The CDR3 is 15 residues long. The germline V and J ends were trimmed by 0 bases and 4 bases, with 13 bases remaining between them. Germline V gene data show CDR1 as SGHRS and CDR2 as YFSETQ. The CDR3 DNA reads as TGCGCCAGCAGCTTGGCACAGGGCCGGATCACTGAAGCTTTCTTT. It codes for CASSLAQGRITEAFF.

The table lists this clonotype with a few counts. The rearrangement uses TRBV6-5 and TRBJ2-7; 8 nucleotides agree with TRBD1. Germline lookup yields CDR1 MNHEY and CDR2 SVGAGI. This CDR3 region has 13 residues. Trimming took 8 bases from V and 0 from J; bases not matched to a gene: 3. The CDR3 DNA sequence: TGTGCCAGCCGGACAGGGTTCTCCTACGAGCAGTACTTC. It is translated as CASRTGFSYEQYF.

At least ten counts were recorded for this clonotype. The chain joins TRBV20-1 to TRBJ1-1; the D is unclear. The V and J ends lost 1 base and 3 bases respectively, with 3 bases between them. The germline V gene has CDR1 DFQATT and CDR2 SNEGSKA (reference sequence). The CDR3 runs to 11 residues. CDR3 loop: CSARGDTEAFF. CDR3 DNA: TGCAGTGCTAGAGGGGACACTGAAGCTTTCTTT.

The chain couples TRBV20-1 to TRBJ1-5; no clear D gene. The CDR3 sequence is 13 residues long. With 5 bases removed from V and 5 bases from J, the gap between germline ends came to 13 bases. In germline, CDR1 is DFQATT, CDR2 SNEGSKA (reference sequence). CDR3 sequence reads: CSASWVRDQPQHF. The CDR3 nucleotides are TGCAGTGCTTCATGGGTGAGGGATCAGCCCCAGCATTTT.

This clonotype occurred once. The chain employs TRBV3-1 and TRBJ2-7; the match to TRBD2 covers 8 bases. CDR3 length: 14 residues. After removal of 3 bases from V and 5 bases from J, the junction contained 6 bases not matched to a gene. Germline V CDR1 and CDR2: LGHDT, YNNKEL (reference sequence). DNA for the CDR3: TGTGCCAGCAGCCACCGGGGGGGCCATCACGAGCAGTACTTC. Protein product: CASSHRGGHHEQYF.

A few counts support this clonotype. In DNA, the CDR3 is TGTGCCAGCAGCATACGCCTAGCGGGACGGGAGACCCAGTACTTC. This gives the protein CASSIRLAGRETQYF. The J gene is TRBJ2-5, the V gene TRBV7-9; 9 bases fit TRBD2. Trimming cost V 5 bases and J 5 bases; bases outside gene matches: 9. Germline-derived CDR1 and CDR2 are SEHNR and FQNEAQ (reference sequence). The CDR3 is 15 residues long.

The chain has TRBV7-8 and TRBJ2-7, with TRBD2 as a possible D gene (5 bases). Germline V gives CDR1 SGHVS, CDR2 FQNEAQ. V gave up 9 bases and J gave up 1 base, with 19 bases separating them. CDR3 length: 15 amino acids. DNA for the CDR3: TGTGCCAGTAGCCCCGGGGTAAGCAGTTCCTACGAGCAGTACTTC. Its translation is CASSPGVSSSYEQYF.

The chain employs TRBV30 and TRBJ2-1; possibly TRBD2 for D (5 bases). The CDR3 length is 14 residues. V gave up 4 bases and J gave up 4 bases, with 14 bases separating them. The germline CDR1 and CDR2 sequences are GTSNPN and SVGIG (reference sequence). For the CDR3, the DNA is TGTGCCTGGAAGCTGACTACCCAATACAATGAGCAGTTCTTC. The encoded protein is CAWKLTTQYNEQFF.

This sequence joins TRBV7-9 and TRBJ2-7; D is ambiguous. The germline V and J ends were trimmed by 4 bases and 2 bases, with 18 bases remaining between them. CDR1 is SEHNR, CDR2 FQNEAQ, per germline (reference sequence). This CDR3 is 16 amino acids long. The CDR3 nucleotides read TGTGCCAGCAGCTGGAGTGACACCAGCGTGACCTACGAGCAGTACTTC. Its protein product is CASSWSDTSVTYEQYF.